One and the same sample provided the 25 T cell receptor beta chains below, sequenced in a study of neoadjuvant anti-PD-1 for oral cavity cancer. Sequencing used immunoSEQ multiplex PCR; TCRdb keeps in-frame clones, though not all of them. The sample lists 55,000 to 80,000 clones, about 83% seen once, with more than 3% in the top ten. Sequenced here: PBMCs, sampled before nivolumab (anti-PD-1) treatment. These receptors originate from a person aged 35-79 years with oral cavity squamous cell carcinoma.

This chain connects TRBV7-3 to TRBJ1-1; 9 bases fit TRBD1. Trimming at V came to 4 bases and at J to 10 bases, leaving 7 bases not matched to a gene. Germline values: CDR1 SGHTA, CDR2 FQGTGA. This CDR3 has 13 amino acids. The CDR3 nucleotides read TGTGCCAGCAGCTCGGACAGGGGATCGGCAGCTTTCTTT. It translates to CASSSDRGSAAFF. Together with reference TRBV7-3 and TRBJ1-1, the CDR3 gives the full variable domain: GAGVSQTPSNKVTEKGKYVELRCDPISGHTALYWYRQSLGQGPEFLIYFQGTGAADDSGLPNDRFFAVRPEGSVSTLKIQRTERGDSAVYLCASSSDRGSAAFFGQGTRLTVV.

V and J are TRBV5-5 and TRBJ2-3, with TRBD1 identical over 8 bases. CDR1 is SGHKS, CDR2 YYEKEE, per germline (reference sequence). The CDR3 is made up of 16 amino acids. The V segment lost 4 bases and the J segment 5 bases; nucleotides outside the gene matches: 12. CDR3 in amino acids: CASSVGQGQVRDTQYF. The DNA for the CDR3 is TGTGCCAGCAGCGTCGGACAGGGCCAAGTCAGAGATACGCAGTATTTT.

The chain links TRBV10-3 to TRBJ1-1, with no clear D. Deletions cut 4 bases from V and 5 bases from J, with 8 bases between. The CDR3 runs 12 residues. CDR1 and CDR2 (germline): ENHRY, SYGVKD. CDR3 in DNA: TGTGCCATCAGTGTAACCGGGACTGAAGCTTTCTTT. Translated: CAISVTGTEAFF.

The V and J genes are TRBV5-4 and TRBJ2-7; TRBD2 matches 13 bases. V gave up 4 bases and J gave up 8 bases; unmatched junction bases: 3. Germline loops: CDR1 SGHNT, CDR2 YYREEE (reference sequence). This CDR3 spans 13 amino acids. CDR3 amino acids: CASSQGLAGKQYF. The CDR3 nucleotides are TGTGCCAGCAGCCAGGGACTAGCGGGAAAGCAGTACTTC.

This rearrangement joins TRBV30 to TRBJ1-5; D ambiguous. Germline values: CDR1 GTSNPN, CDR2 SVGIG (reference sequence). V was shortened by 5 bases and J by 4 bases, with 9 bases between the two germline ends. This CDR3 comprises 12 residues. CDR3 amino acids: CAWATPNQPQHF. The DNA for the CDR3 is TGTGCCTGGGCAACTCCGAATCAGCCCCAGCATTTT.

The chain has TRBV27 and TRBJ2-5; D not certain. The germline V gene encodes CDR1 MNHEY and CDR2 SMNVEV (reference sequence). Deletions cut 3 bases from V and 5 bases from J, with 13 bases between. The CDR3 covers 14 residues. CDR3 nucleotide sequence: TGTGCCAGCAGTTTTAACACTCCCCGGGAGACCCAGTACTTC. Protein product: CASSFNTPRETQYF.

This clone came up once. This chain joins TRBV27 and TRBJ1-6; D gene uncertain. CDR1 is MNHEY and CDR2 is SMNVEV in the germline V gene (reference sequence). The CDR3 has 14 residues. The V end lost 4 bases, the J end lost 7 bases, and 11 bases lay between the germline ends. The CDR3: CASSSPSLNSPLHF. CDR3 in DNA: TGTGCCAGCAGTTCCCCGAGCCTAAATTCACCCCTCCACTTT.

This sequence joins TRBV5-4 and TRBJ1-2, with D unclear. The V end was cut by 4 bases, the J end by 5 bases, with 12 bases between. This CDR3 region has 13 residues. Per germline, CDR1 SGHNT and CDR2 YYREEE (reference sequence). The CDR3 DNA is TGTGCCAGCAGCCTCTCCCGGGAATATGGCTACACCTTC. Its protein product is CASSLSREYGYTF.

CDR3 loop: CASSLRRENTEAFF. CDR3 DNA sequence: TGTGCCAGCAGTTTACGACGGGAGAACACTGAAGCTTTCTTT. V is TRBV27 and J is TRBJ1-1; D is unresolved. Deletions cut 2 bases from V and 1 base from J, with 8 bases between. This CDR3 is 14 amino acids long. Germline lookup yields CDR1 MNHEY and CDR2 SMNVEV (reference sequence).

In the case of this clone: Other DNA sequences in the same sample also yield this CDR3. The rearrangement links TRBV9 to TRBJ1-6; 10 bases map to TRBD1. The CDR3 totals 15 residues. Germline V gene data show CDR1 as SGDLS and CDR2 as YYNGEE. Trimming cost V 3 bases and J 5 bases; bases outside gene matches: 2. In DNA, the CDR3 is TGTGCCAGCAGCGGACAGGGGGCTAATAATTCACCCCTCCACTTT. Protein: CASSGQGANNSPLHF.

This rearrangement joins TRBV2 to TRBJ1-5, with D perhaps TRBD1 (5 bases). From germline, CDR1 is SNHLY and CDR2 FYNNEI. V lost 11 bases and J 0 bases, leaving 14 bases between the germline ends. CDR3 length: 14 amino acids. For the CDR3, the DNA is TGTGCCTGTGACCGGGGGTATAGCAATCAGCCCCAGCATTTT. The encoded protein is CACDRGYSNQPQHF.

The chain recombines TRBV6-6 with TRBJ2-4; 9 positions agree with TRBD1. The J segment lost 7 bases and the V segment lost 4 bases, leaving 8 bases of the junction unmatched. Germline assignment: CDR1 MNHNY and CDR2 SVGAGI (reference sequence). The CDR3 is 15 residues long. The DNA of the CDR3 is TGTGCCAGCAGTTCCGCGGGACAGGGAGAGAACATTCAGTACTTC. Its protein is CASSSAGQGENIQYF.

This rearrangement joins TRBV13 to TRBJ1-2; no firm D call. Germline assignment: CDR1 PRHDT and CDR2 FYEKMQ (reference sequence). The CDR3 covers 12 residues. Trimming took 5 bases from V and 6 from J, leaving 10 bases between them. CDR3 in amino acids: CASSNRRDGYTF. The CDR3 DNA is TGTGCCAGCAGCAACCGACGGGATGGCTACACCTTC.

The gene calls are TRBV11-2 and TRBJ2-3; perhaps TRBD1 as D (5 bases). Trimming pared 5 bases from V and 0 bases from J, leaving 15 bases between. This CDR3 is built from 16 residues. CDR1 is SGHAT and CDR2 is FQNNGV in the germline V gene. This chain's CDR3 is CASSPAGQQSTDTQYF. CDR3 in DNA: TGTGCCAGCAGCCCGGCAGGGCAACAAAGCACAGATACGCAGTATTTT.

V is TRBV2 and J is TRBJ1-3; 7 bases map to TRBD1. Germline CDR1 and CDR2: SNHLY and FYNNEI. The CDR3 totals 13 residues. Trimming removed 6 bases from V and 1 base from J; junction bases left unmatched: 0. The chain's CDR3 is CASRTGSGNTIYF. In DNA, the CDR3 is TGTGCCAGCAGGACAGGGTCTGGAAACACCATATATTTT. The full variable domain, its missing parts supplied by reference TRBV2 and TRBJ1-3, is EPEVTQTPSHQVTQMGQEVILRCVPISNHLYFYWYRQILGQKVEFLVSFYNNEISEKSEIFDDQFSVERPDGSNFTLKIRSTKLEDSAMYFCASRTGSGNTIYFGEGSWLTVV.

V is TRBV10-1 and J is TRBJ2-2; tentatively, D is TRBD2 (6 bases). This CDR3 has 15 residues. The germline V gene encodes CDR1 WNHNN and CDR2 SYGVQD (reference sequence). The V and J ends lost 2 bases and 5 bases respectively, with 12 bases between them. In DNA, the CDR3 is TGCGCCAGCAGTGAGGGCGGGCGGGATACCGGGGAGCTGTTTTTT. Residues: CASSEGGRDTGELFF.

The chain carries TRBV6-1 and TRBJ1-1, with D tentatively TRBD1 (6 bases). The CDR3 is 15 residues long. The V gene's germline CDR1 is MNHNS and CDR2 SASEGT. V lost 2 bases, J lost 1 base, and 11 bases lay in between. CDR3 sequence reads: CASSEFGQKNTEAFF. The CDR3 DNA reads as TGTGCCAGCAGTGAATTCGGACAGAAGAACACTGAAGCTTTCTTT.

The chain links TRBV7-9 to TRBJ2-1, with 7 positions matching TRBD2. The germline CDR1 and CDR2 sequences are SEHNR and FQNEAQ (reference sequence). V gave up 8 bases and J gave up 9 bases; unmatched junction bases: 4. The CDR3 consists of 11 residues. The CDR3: CASGSGGEQFF. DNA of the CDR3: TGTGCCAGCGGTTCGGGAGGTGAGCAGTTCTTC.

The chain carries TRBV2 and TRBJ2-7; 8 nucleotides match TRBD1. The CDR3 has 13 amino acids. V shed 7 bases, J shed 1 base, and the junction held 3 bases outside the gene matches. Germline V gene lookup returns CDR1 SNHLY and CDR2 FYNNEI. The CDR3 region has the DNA TGTGCCAGCATGAGGACAGGGTCCTACGAGCAGTACTTC. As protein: CASMRTGSYEQYF.

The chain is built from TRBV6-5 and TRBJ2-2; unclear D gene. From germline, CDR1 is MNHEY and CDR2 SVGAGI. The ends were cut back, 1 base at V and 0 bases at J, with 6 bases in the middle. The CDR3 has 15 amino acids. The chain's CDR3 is CASSYFQPNTGELFF. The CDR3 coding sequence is TGTGCCAGCAGTTACTTTCAGCCGAACACCGGGGAGCTGTTTTTT.

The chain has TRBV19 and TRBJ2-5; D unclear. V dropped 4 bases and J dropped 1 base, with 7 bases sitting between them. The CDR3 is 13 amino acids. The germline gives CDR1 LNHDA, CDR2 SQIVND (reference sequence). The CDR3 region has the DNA TGTGCCAGTAGTAGGTCCATCCAAGAGACCCAGTACTTC. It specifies CASSRSIQETQYF.

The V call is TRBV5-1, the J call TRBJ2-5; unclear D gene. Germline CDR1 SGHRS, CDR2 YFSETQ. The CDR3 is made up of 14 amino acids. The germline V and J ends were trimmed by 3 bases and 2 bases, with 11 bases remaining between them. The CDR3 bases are TGCGCCAGCAGCTCCGGACCGGTACAAGAGACCCAGTACTTC. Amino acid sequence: CASSSGPVQETQYF.

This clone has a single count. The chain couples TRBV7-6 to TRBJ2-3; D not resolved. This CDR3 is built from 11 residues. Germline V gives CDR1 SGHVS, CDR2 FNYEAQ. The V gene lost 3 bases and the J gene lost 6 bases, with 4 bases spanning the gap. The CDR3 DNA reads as TGTGCCAGCAGCTTCCAGGATACGCAGTATTTT. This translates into CASSFQDTQYF.

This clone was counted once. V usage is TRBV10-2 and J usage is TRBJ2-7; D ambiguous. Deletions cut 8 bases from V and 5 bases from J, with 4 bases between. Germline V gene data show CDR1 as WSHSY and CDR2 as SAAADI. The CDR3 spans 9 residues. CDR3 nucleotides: TGCGCCAGCGGGCACGAGCAGTACTTC. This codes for CASGHEQYF.

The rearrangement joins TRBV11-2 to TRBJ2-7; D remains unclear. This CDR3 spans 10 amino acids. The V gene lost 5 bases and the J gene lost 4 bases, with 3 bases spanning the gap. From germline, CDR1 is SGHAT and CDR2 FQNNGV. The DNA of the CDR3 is TGTGCCAGCAGCGGGTACGAGCAGTACTTC. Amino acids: CASSGYEQYF. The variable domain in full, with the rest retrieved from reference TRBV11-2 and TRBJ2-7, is EAGVAQSPRYKIIEKRQSVAFWCNPISGHATLYWYQQILGQGPKLLIQFQNNGVVDDSQLPKDRFSAERLKGVDSTLKIQPAKLEDSAVYLCASSGYEQYFGPGTRLTVT.